What follows is one T cell receptor (beta chain) and its context. Its antigen remains unknown. The data stem from a study of cytomegalovirus exposure and HLA in healthy donors. Study details: Approximately 80 million unique TCRs, all from HLA-typed donors, were included in an early release of the data. Study findings and constraints: Later, TCR association rates were found to vary by HLA locus, highest for DRB1 and lowest for HLA-C.

V lost 5 bases to trimming and J lost 5 bases, with 16 bases between them. Per germline, CDR1 SEHNR and CDR2 FQNEAQ (reference sequence). The CDR3 spans 15 residues. PCR employed 60 Vbeta and 13 Jbeta primers. Clones were read by immunoSEQ multiplex PCR, and TCRdb kept only the in-frame ones, dropping some. The table shows approximately 160,000 clones, with roughly 79% occurring only once. J is TRBJ2-1 and V is TRBV7-9; weak D call: TRBD2 (7 bases). Material for sequencing was PBMCs. This TCR was recovered from a man aged 40-49 years in good health and CMV-seronegative. The CDR3 is CASSPFKGGDNEQFF. The DNA for the CDR3 is TGTGCCAGCAGCCCTTTTAAGGGGGGGGACAATGAGCAGTTCTTC.